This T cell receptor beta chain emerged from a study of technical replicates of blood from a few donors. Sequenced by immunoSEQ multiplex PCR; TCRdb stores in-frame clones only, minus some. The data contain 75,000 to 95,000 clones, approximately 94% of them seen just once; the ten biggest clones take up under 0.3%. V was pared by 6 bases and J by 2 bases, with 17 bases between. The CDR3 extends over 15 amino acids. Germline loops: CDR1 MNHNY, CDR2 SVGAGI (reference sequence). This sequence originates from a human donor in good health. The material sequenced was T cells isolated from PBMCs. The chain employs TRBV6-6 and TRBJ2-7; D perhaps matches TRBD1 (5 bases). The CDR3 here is CASRTDSPKTYEQYF. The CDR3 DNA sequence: TGTGCCAGCAGGACCGACAGCCCAAAGACCTACGAGCAGTACTTC.